This TCR beta chain was obtained from a study of T-cell reconstitution after alpha-beta-depleted transplantation in children. Study observations and caveats: As was reported, about two months after transplant, alpha-beta T cells came from several hundred expanded graft clones. A year had passed since transplant, and T-cell counts and diversity by then came mostly from newly produced T cells. Diversity of TCRbeta at day 60 was high in some patients, arising from surviving recipient T cells and thymic progenitors.

CDR3 size: 16 residues. Between the trimmed V and J ends, which lost 5 bases and 0 bases, there was a span of 13 bases. The germline gives CDR1 KGHDR, CDR2 SFDVKD. This clonotype was seen only a few times. The antigen remains undetermined. Unique molecular identifiers were built into the TCRbeta library. TCRdb passed the PCR reads through MiXCR, listing each CDR3 protein once. The sample records around 300,000 distinct CDR3 sequences, about a quarter being singletons. This TCR was sampled from a male patient between 10 and 17 years old who had a stem cell transplant for acute lymphoblastic leukemia, so the T cells may come from the graft donor. This chain joins TRBV24-1 and TRBJ2-1; D not certain. This specimen consisted of PBMCs, mostly from graft donor cells, obtained 180 days after TCRalphabeta/CD19-depleted stem cell transplant. In nucleotides, the CDR3 is TGTGCCACCAGTGCATTCATGCCTAGCTCCTACAATGAGCAGTTCTTC. Amino acid sequence: CATSAFMPSSYNEQFF.